Listed below are T cell receptor beta chains from one sample, sequenced in a study of blood T cell repertoires in COVID-19. Repertoires were generated with immunoSEQ multiplex PCR, while TCRdb's copy carries only in-frame clones and drops some. The table has 200,000 to 250,000 clones, roughly 87% seen once. The sample comprised PBMCs or T cells enriched from blood (not recorded which). The receptor set was obtained from a woman aged 30 to 39 with acute COVID-19. The conserved cysteine and the conserved F or W are not part of the CDR3 here.

cdr3_aa	v_call	j_call
ASSQEGAGADTQY	TRBV4-1	TRBJ2-3
ASSYGRVSSGNTIY	TRBV6-5	TRBJ1-3
ASSQTRAGRQNTEAF	TRBV4-3	TRBJ1-1
AGKDRVGEKLF	TRBV2	TRBJ1-4
ATDRATGELF	TRBV28	TRBJ2-2
ASSPRTSGANTGELF	TRBV11-2	TRBJ2-2
ASSHRFAIETQY	TRBV28	TRBJ2-5
ASSQRASTDTQY	TRBV19	TRBJ2-3
ASSLAGGPGHEQF	TRBV5-1	TRBJ2-1
ASTRLAGGPNEQF	TRBV28	TRBJ2-1
SVESADTQY	TRBV29-1	TRBJ2-3
ASSTVGGTEAF	TRBV28	TRBJ1-1
ASSPAGGLYGYT	TRBV7-9	TRBJ1-2
ASSFLDRVRNYGYT	TRBV28	TRBJ1-2
ASSLGKGASTEAF	TRBV27	TRBJ1-1
AISESGGRAYEQF	TRBV10-3	TRBJ2-1
ASSPPMGQGIHEQY	TRBV18	TRBJ2-7
ASLSGGADKNIQY	TRBV28	TRBJ2-4
ASSFGTGVPRIDQPQH	TRBV2	TRBJ1-5
ASSLQGLLYGYT	TRBV7-8	TRBJ1-2
ASSQEQGYEQY	TRBV4-1	TRBJ2-7
ASSDGERVGTQY	TRBV6-1	TRBJ2-3
ASSDWRASSYEQY	TRBV2	TRBJ2-7
ASSDPGTYQPQH	TRBV6-2/TRBV6-3	TRBJ1-5
ASSQERWAAYGYT	TRBV3-1/TRBV3-2	TRBJ1-2
ASSLRAGTSGYNEQF	TRBV27	TRBJ2-1
ASSSGDSPLH	TRBV28	TRBJ1-6
ASEAGSMNTEAF	TRBV12-5	TRBJ1-1
ASSQGTGGNEKLF	TRBV6-5	TRBJ1-4
ASSQVVSGVNTGELF	TRBV4-1	TRBJ2-2
ASSPGLAGTTSTDTQY	TRBV5-1	TRBJ2-3
ASSEGSTDTQY	TRBV25-1	TRBJ2-3
ASSIRGTYEQY	TRBV19	TRBJ2-7
ASSYPGAGEQF	TRBV6-5	TRBJ2-1
ASSFSGGPPYEQY	TRBV7-9	TRBJ2-7
ASRSYTGLLN	TRBV12-3/TRBV12-4	TRBJ2-5
ASSLAPSGSYEQY	TRBV7-7	TRBJ2-7
ASSLFTSGVGYNEQF	TRBV27	TRBJ2-1
ASSFLSGRVYEQF	TRBV27	TRBJ2-1
ASSFSPPDTEAF	TRBV5-1	TRBJ1-1